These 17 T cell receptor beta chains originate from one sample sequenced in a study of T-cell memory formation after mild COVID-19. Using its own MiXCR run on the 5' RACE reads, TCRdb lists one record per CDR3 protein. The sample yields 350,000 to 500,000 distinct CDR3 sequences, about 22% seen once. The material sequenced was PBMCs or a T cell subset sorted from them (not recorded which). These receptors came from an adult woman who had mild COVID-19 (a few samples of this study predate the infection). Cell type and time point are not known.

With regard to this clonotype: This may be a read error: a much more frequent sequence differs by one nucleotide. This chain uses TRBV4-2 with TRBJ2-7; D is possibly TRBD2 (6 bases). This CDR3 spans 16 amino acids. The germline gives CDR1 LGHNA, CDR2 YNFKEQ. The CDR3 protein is CASSQVGTAGSYEKYF. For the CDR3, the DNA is TGTGCCAGCAGCCAAGTAGGGACTGCGGGCTCCTACGAGAAGTACTTC.

The CDR3 sequence is CASSLRQQNTEAFF. The DNA for the CDR3 is TGTGCCAGCAGTTTAAGACAGCAGAACACTGAAGCTTTCTTT. The J gene is TRBJ1-1, the V gene TRBV27; D possibly corresponds to TRBD1 (5 bases). There are 14 residues in the CDR3. Germline CDR1 is MNHEY and CDR2 is SMNVEV (reference sequence). Trimming pared 2 bases from V and 1 base from J, leaving 8 bases between.

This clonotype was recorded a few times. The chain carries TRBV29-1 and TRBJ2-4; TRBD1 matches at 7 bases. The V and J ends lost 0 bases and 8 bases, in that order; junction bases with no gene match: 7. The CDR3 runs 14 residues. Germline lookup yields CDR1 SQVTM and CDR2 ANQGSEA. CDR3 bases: TGCAGCGTTGAAGATCGGACAGGTAGAGACATTCAGTACTTC. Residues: CSVEDRTGRDIQYF.

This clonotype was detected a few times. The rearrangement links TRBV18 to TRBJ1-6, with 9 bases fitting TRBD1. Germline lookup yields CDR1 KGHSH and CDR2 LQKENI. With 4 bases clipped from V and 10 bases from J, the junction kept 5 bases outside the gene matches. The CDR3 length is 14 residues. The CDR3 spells CASSRDRENSPLHF. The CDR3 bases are TGTGCCAGCTCACGGGACAGGGAAAACTCACCCCTCCACTTT.

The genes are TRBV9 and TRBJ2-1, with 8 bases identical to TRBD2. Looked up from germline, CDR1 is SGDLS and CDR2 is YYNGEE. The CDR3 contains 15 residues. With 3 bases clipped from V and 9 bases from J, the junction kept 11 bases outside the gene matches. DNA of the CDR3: TGTGCCAGCAGCGAGGGCGGGGGGCGGTTATCTGAGCAGTTCTTC. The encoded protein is CASSEGGGRLSEQFF.

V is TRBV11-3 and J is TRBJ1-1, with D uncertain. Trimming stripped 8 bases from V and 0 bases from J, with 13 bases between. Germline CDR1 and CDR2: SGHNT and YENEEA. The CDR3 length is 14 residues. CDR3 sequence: CASAEGNMNTEAFF. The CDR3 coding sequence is TGTGCCAGCGCCGAAGGGAACATGAACACTGAAGCTTTCTTT.

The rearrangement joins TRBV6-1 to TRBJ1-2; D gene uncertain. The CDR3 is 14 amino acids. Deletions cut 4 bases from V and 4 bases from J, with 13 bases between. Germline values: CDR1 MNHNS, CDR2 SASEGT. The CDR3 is CASSVAPAVYGYTF. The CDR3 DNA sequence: TGTGCCAGCAGTGTGGCGCCAGCCGTCTATGGCTACACCTTC.

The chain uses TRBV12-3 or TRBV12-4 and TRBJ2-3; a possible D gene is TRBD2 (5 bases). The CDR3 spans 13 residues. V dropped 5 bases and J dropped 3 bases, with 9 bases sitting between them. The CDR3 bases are TGTGCCAGCAGTGGGGAGCGTACAGATACGCAGTATTTT. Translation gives CASSGERTDTQYF.

The CDR3: CASSSRGIQETQYF. The CDR3 nucleotides are TGTGCCAGCAGCTCGCGGGGAATCCAAGAGACCCAGTACTTC. This chain uses TRBV5-4 with TRBJ2-5; a weak D match, TRBD2 (6 bases). This CDR3 comprises 14 residues. The ends were cut back, 3 bases at V and 1 base at J, with 10 bases in the middle. Germline V gene sequence: CDR1 SGHNT, CDR2 YYREEE (reference sequence).

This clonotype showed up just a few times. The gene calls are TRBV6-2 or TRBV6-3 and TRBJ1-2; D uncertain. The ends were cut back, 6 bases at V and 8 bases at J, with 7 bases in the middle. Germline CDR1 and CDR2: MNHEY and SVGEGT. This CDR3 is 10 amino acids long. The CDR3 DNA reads TGTGCCAGCAGACAGATGGGCTACACCTTC. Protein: CASRQMGYTF.

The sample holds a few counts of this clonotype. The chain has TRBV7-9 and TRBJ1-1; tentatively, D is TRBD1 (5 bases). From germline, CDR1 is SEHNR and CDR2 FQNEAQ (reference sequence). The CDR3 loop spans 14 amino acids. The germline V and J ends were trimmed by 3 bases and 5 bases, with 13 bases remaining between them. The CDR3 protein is CASSFTGRGTEAFF. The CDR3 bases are TGTGCCAGCAGCTTCACGGGGAGGGGAACTGAAGCTTTCTTT.

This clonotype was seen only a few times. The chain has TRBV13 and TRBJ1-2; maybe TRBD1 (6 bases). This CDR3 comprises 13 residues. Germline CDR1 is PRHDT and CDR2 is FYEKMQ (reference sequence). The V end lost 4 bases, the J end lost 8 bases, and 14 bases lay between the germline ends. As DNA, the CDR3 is TGTGCCAGCAGCTGGCAGGGGTACCGCGGCTACACCTTC. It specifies CASSWQGYRGYTF. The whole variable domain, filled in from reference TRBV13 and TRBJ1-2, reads AAGVIQSPRHLIKEKRETATLKCYPIPRHDTVYWYQQGPGQDPQFLISFYEKMQSDKGSIPDRFSAQQFSDYHSELNMSSLELGDSALYFCASSWQGYRGYTFGSGTRLTVV.

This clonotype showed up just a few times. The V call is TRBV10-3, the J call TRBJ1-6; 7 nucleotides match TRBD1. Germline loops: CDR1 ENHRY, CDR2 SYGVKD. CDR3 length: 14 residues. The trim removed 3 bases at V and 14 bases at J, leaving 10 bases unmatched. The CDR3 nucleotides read TGTGCCATCAGTGAAAGGGGGACAGCCACCTCCCTCCACTTT. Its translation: CAISERGTATSLHF.

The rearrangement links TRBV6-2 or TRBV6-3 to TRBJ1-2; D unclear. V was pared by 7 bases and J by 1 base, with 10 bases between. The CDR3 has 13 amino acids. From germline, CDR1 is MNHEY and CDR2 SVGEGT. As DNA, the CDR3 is TGTGCCAGCACCTCCCGGGTTAACTATGGCTACACCTTC. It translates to CASTSRVNYGYTF.

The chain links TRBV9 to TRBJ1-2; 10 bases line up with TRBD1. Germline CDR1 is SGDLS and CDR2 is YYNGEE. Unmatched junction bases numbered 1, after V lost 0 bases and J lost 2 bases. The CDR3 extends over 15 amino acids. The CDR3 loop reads CASSVGQGANYGYTF. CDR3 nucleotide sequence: TGTGCCAGCAGCGTAGGACAGGGGGCCAACTATGGCTACACCTTC.

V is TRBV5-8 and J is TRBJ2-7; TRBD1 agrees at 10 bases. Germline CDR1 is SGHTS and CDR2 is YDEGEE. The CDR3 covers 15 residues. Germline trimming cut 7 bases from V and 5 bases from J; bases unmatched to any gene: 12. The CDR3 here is CASGTGVVAGDEQYF. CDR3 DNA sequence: TGTGCCAGCGGGACAGGGGTTGTAGCGGGCGACGAGCAGTACTTC.

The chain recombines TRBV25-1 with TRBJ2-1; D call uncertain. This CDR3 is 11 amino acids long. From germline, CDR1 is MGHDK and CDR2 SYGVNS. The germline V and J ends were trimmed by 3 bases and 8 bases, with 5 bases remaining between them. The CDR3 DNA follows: TGTGCCAGCAGTGACTCGTATGAGCAGTTCTTC. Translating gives CASSDSYEQFF.